This TCR beta chain was found in a study of shared clonotypes between healthy human individuals. Naive CD8 cells were CD45RO-negative, positively selected for CCR7, excluding terminally differentiated effector memory CD45RA+ cells. Genomic DNA from each subset was divided evenly over several immunoSEQ plates. It was about 210 ng DNA, 25,000 to 35,000 T cell genomes, that sorted-subset replicate PCRs used. Here immunoSEQ multiplex PCR was the method, and the copy in TCRdb shows in-frame clones only, minus some. The data contain about 800,000 clones, about 96% of them singletons. The clonotype was recovered from a man aged 25-45 years in good health. Sequenced sample: naive CD8+ T cells sorted from blood.

CDR3 in amino acids: CASSPRVASGDNEQFF. DNA of the CDR3: TGTGCCAGCAGCCCACGCGTGGCTAGCGGCGACAATGAGCAGTTCTTC. The chain recombines TRBV7-9 with TRBJ2-1, with 7 nucleotides matching TRBD2. CDR3 length: 16 amino acids. CDR1 and CDR2 from the germline V gene are SEHNR and FQNEAQ (reference sequence). V shed 5 bases and J 5 bases; nucleotides not matched to a gene: 12.